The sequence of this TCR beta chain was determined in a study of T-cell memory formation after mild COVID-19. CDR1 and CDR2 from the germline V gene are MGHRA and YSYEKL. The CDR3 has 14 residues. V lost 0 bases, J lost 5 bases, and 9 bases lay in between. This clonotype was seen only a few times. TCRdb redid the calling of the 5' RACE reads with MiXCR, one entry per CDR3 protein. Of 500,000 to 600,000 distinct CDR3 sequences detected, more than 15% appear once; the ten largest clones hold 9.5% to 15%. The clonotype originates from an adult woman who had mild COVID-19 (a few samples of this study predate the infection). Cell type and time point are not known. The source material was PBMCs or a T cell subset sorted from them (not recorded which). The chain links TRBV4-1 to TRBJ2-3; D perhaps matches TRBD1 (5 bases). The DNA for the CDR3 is TGCGCCAGCAGCCAAGAAGCGCAGGGAGATACGCAGTATTTT. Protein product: CASSQEAQGDTQYF.